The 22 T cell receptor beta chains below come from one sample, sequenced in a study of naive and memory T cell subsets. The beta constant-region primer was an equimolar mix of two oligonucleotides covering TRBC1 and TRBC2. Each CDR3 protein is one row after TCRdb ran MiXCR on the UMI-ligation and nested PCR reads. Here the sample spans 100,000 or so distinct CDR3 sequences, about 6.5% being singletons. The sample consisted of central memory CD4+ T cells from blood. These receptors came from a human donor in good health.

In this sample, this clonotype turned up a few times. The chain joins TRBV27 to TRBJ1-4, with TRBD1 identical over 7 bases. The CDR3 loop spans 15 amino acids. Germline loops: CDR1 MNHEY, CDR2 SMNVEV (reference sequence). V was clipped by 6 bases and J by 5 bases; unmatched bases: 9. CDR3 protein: CASRRNRGPNEKLFF. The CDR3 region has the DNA TGTGCCAGCAGACGAAACAGGGGTCCGAATGAAAAACTGTTTTTT. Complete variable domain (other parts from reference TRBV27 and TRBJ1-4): EAQVTQNPRYLITVTGKKLTVTCSQNMNHEYMSWYRQDPGLGLRQIYYSMNVEVTDKGDVPEGYKVSRKEKRNFPLILESPSPNQTSLYFCASRRNRGPNEKLFFGSGTQLSVL.

The CDR3 coding sequence is TGTGCCTGGAGTCCAGGGAAGAACACTGAAGCTTTCTTT. Protein sequence: CAWSPGKNTEAFF. The chain couples TRBV30 to TRBJ1-1; D is perhaps TRBD1 (5 bases). V was trimmed by 2 bases and J by 1 base, leaving 8 bases between them. CDR1 is GTSNPN, CDR2 SVGIG, per germline (reference sequence). CDR3 length: 13 amino acids.

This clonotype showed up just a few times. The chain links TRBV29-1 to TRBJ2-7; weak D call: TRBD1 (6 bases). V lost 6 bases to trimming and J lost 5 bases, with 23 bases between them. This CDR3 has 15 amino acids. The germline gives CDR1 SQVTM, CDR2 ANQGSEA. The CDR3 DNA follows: TGCAGCGTGAGCTCGATGAGGGGGAAGGACAACGAGCAGTACTTC. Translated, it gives CSVSSMRGKDNEQYF.

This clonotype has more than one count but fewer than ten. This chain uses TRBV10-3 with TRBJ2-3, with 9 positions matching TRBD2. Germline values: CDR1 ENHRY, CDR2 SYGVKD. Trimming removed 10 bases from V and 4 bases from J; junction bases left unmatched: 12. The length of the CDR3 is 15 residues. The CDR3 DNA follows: TGTGCCACCGCGAGCGGGGGGCCTCCCCCAGATACGCAGTATTTT. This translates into CATASGGPPPDTQYF.

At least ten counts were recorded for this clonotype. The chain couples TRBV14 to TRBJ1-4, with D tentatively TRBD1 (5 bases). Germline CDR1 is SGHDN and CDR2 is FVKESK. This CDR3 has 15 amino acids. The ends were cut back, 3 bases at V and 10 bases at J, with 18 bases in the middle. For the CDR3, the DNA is TGTGCCAGCAGCCACTTCCGGGACGACGGCCGAAAACTGTTTTTT. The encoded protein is CASSHFRDDGRKLFF.

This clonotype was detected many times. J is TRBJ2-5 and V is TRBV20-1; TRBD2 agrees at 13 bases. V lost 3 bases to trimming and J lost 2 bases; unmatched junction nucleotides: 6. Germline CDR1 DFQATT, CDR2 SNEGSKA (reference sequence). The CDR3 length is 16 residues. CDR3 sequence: CSARPTSGGLQETQYF. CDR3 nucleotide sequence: TGCAGTGCTAGGCCGACTAGCGGGGGGTTGCAAGAGACCCAGTACTTC.

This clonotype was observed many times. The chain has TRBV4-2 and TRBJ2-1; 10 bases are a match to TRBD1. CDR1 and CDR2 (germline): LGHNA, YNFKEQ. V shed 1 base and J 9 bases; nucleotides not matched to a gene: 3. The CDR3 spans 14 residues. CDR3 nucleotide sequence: TGTGCCAGCAGCCAAGGACAGGGGGCGGGTGAGCAGTTCTTC. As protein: CASSQGQGAGEQFF.

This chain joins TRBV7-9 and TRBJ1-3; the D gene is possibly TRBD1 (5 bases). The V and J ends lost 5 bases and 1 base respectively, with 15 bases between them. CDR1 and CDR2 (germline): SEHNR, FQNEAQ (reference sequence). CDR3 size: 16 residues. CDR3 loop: CASSQRFPGSGNTIYF. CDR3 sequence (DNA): TGTGCCAGCAGCCAAAGATTTCCAGGGTCTGGAAACACCATATATTTT.

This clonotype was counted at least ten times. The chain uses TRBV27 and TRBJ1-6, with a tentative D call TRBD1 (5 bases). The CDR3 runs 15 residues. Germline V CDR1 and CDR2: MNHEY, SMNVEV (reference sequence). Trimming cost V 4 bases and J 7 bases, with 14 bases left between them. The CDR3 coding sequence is TGTGCCAGCAGTTCAAGACAGCTTAAAAATTCACCCCTCCACTTT. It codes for CASSSRQLKNSPLHF.

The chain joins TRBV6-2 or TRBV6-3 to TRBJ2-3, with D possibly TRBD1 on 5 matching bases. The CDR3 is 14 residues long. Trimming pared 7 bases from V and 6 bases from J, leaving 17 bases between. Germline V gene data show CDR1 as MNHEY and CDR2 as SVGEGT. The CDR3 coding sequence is TGTGCCAGCACGCTCAGGGTTCAGGCGGATACGCAGTATTTT. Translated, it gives CASTLRVQADTQYF.

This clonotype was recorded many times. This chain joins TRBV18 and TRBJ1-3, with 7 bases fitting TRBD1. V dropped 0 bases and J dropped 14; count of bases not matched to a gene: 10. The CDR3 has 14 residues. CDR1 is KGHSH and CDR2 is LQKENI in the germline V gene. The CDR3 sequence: CASSPPGQKYSVYF. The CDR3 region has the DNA TGTGCCAGCTCACCACCGGGACAGAAATACTCGGTATATTTT.

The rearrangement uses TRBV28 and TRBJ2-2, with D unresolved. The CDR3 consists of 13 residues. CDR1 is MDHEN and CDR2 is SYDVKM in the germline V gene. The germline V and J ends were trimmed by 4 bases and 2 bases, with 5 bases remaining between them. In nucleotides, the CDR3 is TGTGCCAGCAGTTCACCCAACACCGGGGAGCTGTTTTTT. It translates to CASSSPNTGELFF.

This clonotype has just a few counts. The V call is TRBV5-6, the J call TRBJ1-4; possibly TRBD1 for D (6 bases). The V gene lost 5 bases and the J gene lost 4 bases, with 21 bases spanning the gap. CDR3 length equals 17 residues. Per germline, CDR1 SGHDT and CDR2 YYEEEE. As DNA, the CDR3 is TGTGCCAGCAGTCAATTTGGCGCAGGGGAAAATAATGAAAAACTGTTTTTT. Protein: CASSQFGAGENNEKLFF.

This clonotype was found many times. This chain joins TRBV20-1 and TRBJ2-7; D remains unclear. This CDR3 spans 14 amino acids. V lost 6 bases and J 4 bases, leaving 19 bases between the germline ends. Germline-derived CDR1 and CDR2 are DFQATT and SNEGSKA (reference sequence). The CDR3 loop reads CSAKTGGVDYEQYF. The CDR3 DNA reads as TGCAGTGCAAAAACCGGTGGGGTGGATTACGAGCAGTACTTC.

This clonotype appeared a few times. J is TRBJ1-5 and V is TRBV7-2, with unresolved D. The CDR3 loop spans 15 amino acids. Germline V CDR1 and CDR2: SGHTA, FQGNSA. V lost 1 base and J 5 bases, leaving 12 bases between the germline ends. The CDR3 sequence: CASSLGQMKDQPQHF. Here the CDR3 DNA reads TGTGCCAGCAGCTTAGGGCAGATGAAAGATCAGCCCCAGCATTTT.

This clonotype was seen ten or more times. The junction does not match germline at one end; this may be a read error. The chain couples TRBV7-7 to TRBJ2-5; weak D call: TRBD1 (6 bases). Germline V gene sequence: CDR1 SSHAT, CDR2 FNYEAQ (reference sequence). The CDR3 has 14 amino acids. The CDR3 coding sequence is TGTGCTAGCAGCCGATCGGGACAACAAGAGACCCAGTACTTC. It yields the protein CASSRSGQQETQYF. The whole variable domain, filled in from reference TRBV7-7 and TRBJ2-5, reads GAGVSQSPRYKVTKRGQDVTLRCDPISSHATLYWYQQALGQGPEFLTYFNYEAQPDKSGLPSDRFSAERPEGSISTLTIQRTEQRDSAMYRCASSRSGQQETQYFGPGTRLLVL.

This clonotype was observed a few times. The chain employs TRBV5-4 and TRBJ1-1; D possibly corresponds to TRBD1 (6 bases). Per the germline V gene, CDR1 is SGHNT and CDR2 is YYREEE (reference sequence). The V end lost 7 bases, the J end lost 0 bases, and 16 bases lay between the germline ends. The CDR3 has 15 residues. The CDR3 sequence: CASARGGAMNTEAFF. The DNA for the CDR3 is TGTGCCAGCGCCAGGGGAGGGGCCATGAACACTGAAGCTTTCTTT. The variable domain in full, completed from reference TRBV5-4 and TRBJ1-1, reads ETGVTQSPTHLIKTRGQQVTLRCSSQSGHNTVSWYQQALGQGPQFIFQYYREEENGRGNFPPRFSGLQFPNYSSELNVNALELDDSALYLCASARGGAMNTEAFFGQGTRLTVV.

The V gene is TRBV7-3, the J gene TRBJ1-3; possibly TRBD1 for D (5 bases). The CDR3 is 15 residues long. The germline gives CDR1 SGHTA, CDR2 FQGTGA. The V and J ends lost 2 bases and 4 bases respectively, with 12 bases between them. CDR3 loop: CASSLSAGKGNTIYF. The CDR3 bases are TGTGCCAGCAGCTTATCGGCAGGGAAGGGAAACACCATATATTTT.

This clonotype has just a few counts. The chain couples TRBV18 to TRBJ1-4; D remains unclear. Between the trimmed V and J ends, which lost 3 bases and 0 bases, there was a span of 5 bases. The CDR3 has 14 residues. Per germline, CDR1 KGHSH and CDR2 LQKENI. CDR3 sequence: CASSPDTTNEKLFF. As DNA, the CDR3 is TGTGCCAGCTCACCTGACACAACTAATGAAAAACTGTTTTTT.

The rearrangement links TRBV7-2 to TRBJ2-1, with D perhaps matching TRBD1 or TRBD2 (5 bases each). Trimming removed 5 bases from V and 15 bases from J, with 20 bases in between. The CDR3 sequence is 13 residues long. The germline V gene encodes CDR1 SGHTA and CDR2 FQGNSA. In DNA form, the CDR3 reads TGTGCCAGCAGCCAGGGACGGACTTTTTACTCGTTCTTC. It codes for CASSQGRTFYSFF.

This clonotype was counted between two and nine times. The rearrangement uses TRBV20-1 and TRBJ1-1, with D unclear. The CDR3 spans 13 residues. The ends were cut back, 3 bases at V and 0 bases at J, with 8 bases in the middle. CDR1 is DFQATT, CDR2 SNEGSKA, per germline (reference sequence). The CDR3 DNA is TGCAGTGCTAGCTTCCAGATGAACACTGAAGCTTTCTTT. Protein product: CSASFQMNTEAFF.

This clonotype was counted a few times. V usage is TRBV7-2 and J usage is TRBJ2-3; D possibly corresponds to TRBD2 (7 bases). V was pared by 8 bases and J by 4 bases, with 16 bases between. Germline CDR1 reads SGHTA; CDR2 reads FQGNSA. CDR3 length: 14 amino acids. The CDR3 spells CASYLGGLSDTQYF. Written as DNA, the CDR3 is TGTGCCAGCTACTTGGGGGGGCTATCAGATACGCAGTATTTT.